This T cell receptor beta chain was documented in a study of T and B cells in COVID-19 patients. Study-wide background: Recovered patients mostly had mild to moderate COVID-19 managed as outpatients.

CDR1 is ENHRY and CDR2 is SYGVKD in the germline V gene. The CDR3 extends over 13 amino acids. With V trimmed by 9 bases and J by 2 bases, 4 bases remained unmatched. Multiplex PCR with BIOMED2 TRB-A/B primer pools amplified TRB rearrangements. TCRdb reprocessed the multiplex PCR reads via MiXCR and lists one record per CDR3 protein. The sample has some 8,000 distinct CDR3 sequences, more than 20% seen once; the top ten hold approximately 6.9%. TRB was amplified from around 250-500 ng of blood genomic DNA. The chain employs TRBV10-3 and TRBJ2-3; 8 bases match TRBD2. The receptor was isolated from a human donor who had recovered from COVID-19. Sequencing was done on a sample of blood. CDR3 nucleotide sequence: TGTGCCATAGGACTAGCAGTCACAGATACGCAGTATTTT. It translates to CAIGLAVTDTQYF.